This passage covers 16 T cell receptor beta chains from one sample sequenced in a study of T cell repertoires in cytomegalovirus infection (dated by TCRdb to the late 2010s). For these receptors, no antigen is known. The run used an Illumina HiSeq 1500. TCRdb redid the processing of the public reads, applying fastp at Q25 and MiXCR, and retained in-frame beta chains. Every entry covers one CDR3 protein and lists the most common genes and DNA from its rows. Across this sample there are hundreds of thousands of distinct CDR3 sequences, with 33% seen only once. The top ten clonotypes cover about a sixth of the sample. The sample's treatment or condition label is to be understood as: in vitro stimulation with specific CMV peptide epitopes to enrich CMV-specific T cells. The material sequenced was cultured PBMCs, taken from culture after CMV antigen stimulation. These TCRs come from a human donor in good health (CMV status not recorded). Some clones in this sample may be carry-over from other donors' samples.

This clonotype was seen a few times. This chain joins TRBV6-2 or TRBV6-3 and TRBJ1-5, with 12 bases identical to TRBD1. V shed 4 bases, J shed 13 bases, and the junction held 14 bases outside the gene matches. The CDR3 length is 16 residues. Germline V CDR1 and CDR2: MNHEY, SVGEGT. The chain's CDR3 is CASSFTGTGGPSTQHF. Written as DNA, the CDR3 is TGTGCCAGCAGTTTTACCGGGACAGGGGGCCCCTCCACGCAGCATTTT.

The CDR3 DNA reads TGCAGTGCTAGCCTACTAGCGGGGGCCCAAGAGACCCAGTACTTC. It codes for CSASLLAGAQETQYF. This chain joins TRBV20-1 and TRBJ2-5, with TRBD2 identical over 11 bases. Germline CDR1 and CDR2: DFQATT and SNEGSKA (reference sequence). V lost 3 bases and J lost 1; bases outside the gene matches: 4. There are 15 residues in the CDR3.

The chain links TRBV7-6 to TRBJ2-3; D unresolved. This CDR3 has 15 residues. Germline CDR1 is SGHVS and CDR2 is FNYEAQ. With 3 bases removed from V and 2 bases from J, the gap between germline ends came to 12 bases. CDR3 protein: CASSFGVVVTDTQYF. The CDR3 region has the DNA TGTGCCAGCAGCTTTGGGGTGGTGGTCACAGATACGCAGTATTTT. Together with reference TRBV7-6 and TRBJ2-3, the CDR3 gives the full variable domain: GAGVSQSPRYKVTKRGQDVALRCDPISGHVSLYWYRQALGQGPEFLTYFNYEAQQDKSGLPNDRFSAERPEGSISTLTIQRTEQRDSAMYRCASSFGVVVTDTQYFGPGTRLTVL.

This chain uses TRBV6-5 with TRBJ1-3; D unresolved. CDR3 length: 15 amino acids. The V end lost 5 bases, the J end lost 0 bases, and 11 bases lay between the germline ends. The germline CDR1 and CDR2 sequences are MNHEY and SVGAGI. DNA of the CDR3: TGTGCCAGCAGTGGTACAGCTTTCTCTGGAAACACCATATATTTT. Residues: CASSGTAFSGNTIYF.

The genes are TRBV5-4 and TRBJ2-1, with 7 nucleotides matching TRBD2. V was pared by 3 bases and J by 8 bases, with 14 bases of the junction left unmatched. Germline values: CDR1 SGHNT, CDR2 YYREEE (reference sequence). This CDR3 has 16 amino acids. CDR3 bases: TGTGCCAGCAGCTCCACCGGCAGCGGGAATGCCCATGAGCAGTTCTTC. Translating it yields CASSSTGSGNAHEQFF. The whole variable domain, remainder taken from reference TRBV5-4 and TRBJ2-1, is ETGVTQSPTHLIKTRGQQVTLRCSSQSGHNTVSWYQQALGQGPQFIFQYYREEENGRGNFPPRFSGLQFPNYSSELNVNALELDDSALYLCASSSTGSGNAHEQFFGPGTRLTVL.

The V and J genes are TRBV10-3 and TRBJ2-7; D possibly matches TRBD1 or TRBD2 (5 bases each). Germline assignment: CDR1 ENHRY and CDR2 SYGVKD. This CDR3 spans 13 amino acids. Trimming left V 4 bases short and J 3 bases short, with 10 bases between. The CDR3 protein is CAISVGEIYEQYF. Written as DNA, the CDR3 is TGTGCCATCAGTGTGGGGGAAATCTACGAGCAGTACTTC.

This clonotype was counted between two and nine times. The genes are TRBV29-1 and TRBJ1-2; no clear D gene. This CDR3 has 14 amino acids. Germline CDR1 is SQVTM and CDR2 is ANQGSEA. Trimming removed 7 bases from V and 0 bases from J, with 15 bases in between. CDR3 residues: CSARTDFSNYGYTF. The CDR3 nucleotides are TGCAGCGCTCGGACGGATTTCTCTAACTATGGCTACACCTTC.

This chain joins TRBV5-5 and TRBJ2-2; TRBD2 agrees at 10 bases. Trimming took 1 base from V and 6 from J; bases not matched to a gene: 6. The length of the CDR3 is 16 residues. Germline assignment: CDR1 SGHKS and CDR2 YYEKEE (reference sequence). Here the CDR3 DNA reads TGTGCCAGCAGCTTGTTTCTAGCGGGAGTTTCCGGGGAGCTGTTTTTT. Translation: CASSLFLAGVSGELFF.

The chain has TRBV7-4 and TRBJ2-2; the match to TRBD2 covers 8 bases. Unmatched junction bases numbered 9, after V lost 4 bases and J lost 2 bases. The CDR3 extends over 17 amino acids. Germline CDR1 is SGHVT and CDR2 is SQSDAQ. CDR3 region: CASSSSGGLSNTGELFF. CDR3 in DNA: TGTGCCAGCAGCTCCAGCGGGGGACTAAGCAACACCGGGGAGCTGTTTTTT. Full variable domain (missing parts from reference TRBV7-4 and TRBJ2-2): GAGVSQSPRYKVAKRGRDVALRCDSISGHVTLYWYRQTLGQGSEVLTYSQSDAQRDKSGRPSGRFSAERPERSVSTLKIQRTEQGDSAVYLCASSSSGGLSNTGELFFGEGSRLTVL.

In DNA, the CDR3 is TGTGCCAGTAGTATTGGTCAGTCCACGAGTCGGACTGAAGCTTTCTTT. Residues: CASSIGQSTSRTEAFF. The rearrangement links TRBV19 to TRBJ1-1; no clear D. V was trimmed by 3 bases and J by 5 bases, leaving 19 bases between them. The germline V gene encodes CDR1 LNHDA and CDR2 SQIVND (reference sequence). CDR3 length: 16 residues.

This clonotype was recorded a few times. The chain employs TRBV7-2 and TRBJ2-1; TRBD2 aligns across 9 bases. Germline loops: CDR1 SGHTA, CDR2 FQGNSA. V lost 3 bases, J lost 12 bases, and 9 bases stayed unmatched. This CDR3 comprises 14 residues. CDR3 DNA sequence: TGTGCCAGCAGCTTCACCGGGACTAGCAATCGGCAGTTCTTC. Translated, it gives CASSFTGTSNRQFF. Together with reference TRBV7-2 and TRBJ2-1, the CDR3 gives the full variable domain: GAGVSQSPSNKVTEKGKDVELRCDPISGHTALYWYRQSLGQGLEFLIYFQGNSAPDKSGLPSDRFSAERTGGSVSTLTIQRTQQEDSAVYLCASSFTGTSNRQFFGPGTRLTVL.

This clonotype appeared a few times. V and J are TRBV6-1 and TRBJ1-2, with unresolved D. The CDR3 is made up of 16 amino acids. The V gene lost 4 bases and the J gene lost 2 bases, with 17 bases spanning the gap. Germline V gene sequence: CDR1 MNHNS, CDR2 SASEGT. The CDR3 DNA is TGTGCCAGCAGTGCACCGGCGGGGATAGGGAACTATGGCTACACCTTC. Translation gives CASSAPAGIGNYGYTF.

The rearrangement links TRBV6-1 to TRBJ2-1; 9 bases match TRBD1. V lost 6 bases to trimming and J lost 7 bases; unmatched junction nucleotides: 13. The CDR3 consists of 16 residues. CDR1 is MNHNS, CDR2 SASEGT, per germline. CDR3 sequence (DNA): TGTGCCAGCAGCCGAGGCCGGGGACAGGGTTTGAATGAGCAGTTCTTC. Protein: CASSRGRGQGLNEQFF.

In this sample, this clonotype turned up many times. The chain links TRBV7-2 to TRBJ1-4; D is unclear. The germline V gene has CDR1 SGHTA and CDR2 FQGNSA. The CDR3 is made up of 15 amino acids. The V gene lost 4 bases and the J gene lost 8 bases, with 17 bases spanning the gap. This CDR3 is CASSSRPMGNEKLFF. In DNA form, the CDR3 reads TGTGCCAGCAGCTCAAGACCCATGGGTAACGAAAAACTGTTTTTT.

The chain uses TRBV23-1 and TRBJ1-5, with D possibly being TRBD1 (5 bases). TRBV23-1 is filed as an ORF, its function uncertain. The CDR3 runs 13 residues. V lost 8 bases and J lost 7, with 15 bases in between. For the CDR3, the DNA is TGCGCCAGCCCTCAATCAGGGTTACAGCCCCAGCATTTT. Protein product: CASPQSGLQPQHF.

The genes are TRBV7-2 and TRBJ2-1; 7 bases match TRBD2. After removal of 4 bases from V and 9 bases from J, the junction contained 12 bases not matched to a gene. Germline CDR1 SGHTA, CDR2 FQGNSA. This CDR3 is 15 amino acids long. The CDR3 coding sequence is TGTGCCAGCAGCTCATCCGGGACTGGGAGGGGTGAGCAGTTCTTC. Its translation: CASSSSGTGRGEQFF.